The clone carrying this T cell receptor beta chain was detected ten times or more. Its antigen is currently unknown. This specimen belongs to a study of naive and memory T cell subsets. Findings of the study overall: Especially in CD8 cells, naive repertoires contained a few larger clonotypes, possibly CD45RA-re-expressing memory cells.

Both TRBC1 and TRBC2 were covered by a beta constant-region primer of two equimolar oligonucleotides. Ligated cDNA was amplified by four rounds of PCR with nested alpha and beta constant-region primers and SP2. TCRdb reanalysed the UMI-ligation and nested PCR reads using MiXCR and keeps one entry per CDR3 protein. The table lists over 100,000 distinct CDR3 sequences, about 14% of them singletons, with approximately 2.6% in the top ten. V gave up 6 bases and J gave up 3 bases, with 9 bases separating them. The CDR3 consists of 13 residues. Germline CDR1 and CDR2: MNHEY and SVGEGT. The sequence came from a human donor in good health. This chain joins TRBV6-2 or TRBV6-3 and TRBJ2-1; tentative D call: TRBD1 (5 bases). The sample comprised naive CD8+ T cells from blood. The CDR3 sequence is CASRKDNYNEQFF. Written as DNA, the CDR3 is TGTGCCAGCAGGAAGGACAACTACAATGAGCAGTTCTTC.